The clone carrying this T cell receptor beta chain was counted between two and nine times. Its antigen is not identified. The data originate from a study of blood T cells in healthy people across ages. Findings and limits, study-wide: As age increased, TCR beta diversity per million T cells fell in a roughly linear fashion. Conclusively comparing naive with antigen-experienced cells was impossible with unsorted PBMCs.

Looked up from germline, CDR1 is SQVTM and CDR2 is ANQGSEA. The CDR3 is 11 residues long. V was pared by 7 bases and J by 7 bases, with 13 bases between. Sample-barcoded 5' priming and a J-beta primer mix drove a second PCR of 7 to 11 cycles. A single record per CDR3 protein comes from TCRdb applying MiXCR to the 5' RACE reads. The sample holds over a million distinct CDR3 sequences, almost 60% seen once. The origin of this receptor is a man aged 18-30 years in good health. The chain links TRBV29-1 to TRBJ2-5; D is perhaps TRBD1 (5 bases). The sample taken for sequencing was blood. The DNA of the CDR3 is TGCAGCGCCAGAGACAGTGGGACCCAGTACTTC. It encodes CSARDSGTQYF.